A selection of T cell receptor beta chains follows, all from one sample in a study of shared clonotypes between healthy human individuals. Using immunoSEQ multiplex PCR, the repertoire was profiled, and TCRdb retains in-frame clones only, with some absent. The repertoire consists of 1 million to 1.3 million clones, with around three quarters occurring once and the leading ten covering roughly 0.65%. Sequenced input: memory CD4+ T cells from PBMCs. These receptors were obtained from a man younger than 30 in good health. Some clones in this sample may be carry-over from other donors' samples. The CDR3 runs from the conserved cysteine through the conserved F or W. Each record gives: clone size, V gene, J gene, D gene, CDR3 protein, CDR3 DNA. D genes are given only for firm matches. For some rows the clone size is stated as once, few or many, or as a class when expanded; others skip it.

>few|TRBV11-1|TRBJ1-2|TRBD1
CASSGTGGYGYTF
TGTGCCAGCAGCGGAACAGGGGGCTATGGCTACACCTTC
>.|TRBV29-1|TRBJ2-5|TRBD2
CSAALAQETQYF
TGCAGCGCCGCACTAGCGCAGGAGACCCAGTACTTC
>.|TRBV4-1|TRBJ1-1|TRBD1
CASSQPPGQGNTEAFF
TGCGCCAGCAGCCAGCCCCCGGGACAGGGAAACACTGAAGCTTTCTTT
>.|TRBV9|TRBJ1-2|.
CASSVAGYGYTF
TGTGCCAGCAGCGTAGCAGGGTACGGCTACACCTTC
>.|TRBV19|TRBJ2-2|TRBD1
CASSSGGGYTGELFF
TGTGCCAGTAGTTCAGGGGGCGGATACACCGGGGAGCTGTTTTTT
>.|TRBV14|TRBJ1-2|.
CASSQASTGYTF
TGTGCCAGCAGCCAGGCTTCAACCGGCTACACCTTC
>.|TRBV6-6|TRBJ2-7|.
CASSPEMIYEQYF
TGTGCCAGCAGCCCCGAGATGATCTACGAGCAGTACTTC
>.|TRBV27|TRBJ1-2|.
CASTGPYGYTF
TGTGCCAGCACAGGACCGTATGGCTACACCTTC
>.|TRBV28|TRBJ1-1|.
CASSPPRQVMNTEAFF
TGTGCCAGCAGTCCCCCCCGGCAGGTTATGAACACTGAAGCTTTCTTT
>.|TRBV5-1|TRBJ2-3|.
CASSGQGLTDTQYF
TGCGCCAGCAGCGGCCAAGGACTCACAGATACGCAGTATTTT
>.|TRBV7-3|TRBJ2-3|.
CASSHGNPGDTQYF
TGTGCCAGCAGTCACGGGAACCCGGGGGATACGCAGTATTTT
>.|TRBV2|TRBJ2-5|TRBD2
CASSEGASGRAGRTQYF
TGTGCCAGCAGTGAAGGGGCTAGCGGGAGGGCCGGTAGGACCCAGTACTTC
>.|TRBV29-1|TRBJ2-4|TRBD2
CSVVLREGQLRNIQYF
TGCAGCGTTGTGCTGCGGGAGGGCCAATTAAGGAACATTCAGTACTTC
>.|TRBV19|TRBJ2-1|TRBD2
CASRLAGAGHEQFF
TGTGCCAGTCGACTAGCGGGAGCTGGGCATGAGCAGTTCTTC
>.|TRBV10-3|TRBJ2-7|.
CAISEMASSYEQYF
TGTGCCATCAGTGAGATGGCGAGCTCCTACGAGCAGTACTTC
>.|TRBV5-1|TRBJ2-1|TRBD1
CASSWGQNNEQFF
TGCGCCAGCAGCTGGGGACAGAACAATGAGCAGTTCTTC
>.|TRBV2|TRBJ1-1|.
CASREQGWTEAFF
TGTGCCAGCAGGGAGCAAGGGTGGACTGAAGCTTTCTTT
>many|TRBV27|TRBJ1-5|.
CASPRDFYNQPQHF
TGTGCCAGCCCCAGGGATTTCTACAATCAGCCCCAGCATTTT
>.|TRBV7-2|TRBJ2-3|TRBD2
CASSPPAGGDTQYF
TGTGCCAGCAGCCCGCCGGCGGGGGGGGATACGCAGTATTTT
>.|TRBV28|TRBJ1-1|TRBD1
CASSLRQGLNTEAFF
TGTGCCAGCAGCCTAAGACAGGGCCTGAACACTGAAGCTTTCTTT
>.|TRBV5-1|TRBJ2-7|.
CASSLVAGAGYEQYF
TGCGCCAGCAGCTTGGTAGCAGGGGCGGGCTACGAGCAGTACTTC
>.|TRBV7-9|TRBJ2-3|.
CASSYPGGTDTQYF
TGTGCCAGCAGTTACCCGGGTGGAACAGATACGCAGTATTTT
>.|TRBV10-3|TRBJ2-7|TRBD2
CAISVRGEGSREQYF
TGTGCCATCAGTGTTCGTGGGGAGGGTTCTCGGGAGCAGTACTTC
>.|TRBV19|TRBJ2-5|.
CASSIQGVETQYF
TGTGCCAGTAGTATACAAGGGGTGGAGACCCAGTACTTC
>.|TRBV5-1|TRBJ2-1|TRBD1
CASSRDREGHEQFF
TGCGCCAGCAGCCGGGACAGGGAGGGGCATGAGCAGTTCTTC
>.|TRBV9|TRBJ2-3|.
CASSVQGSTDTQYF
TGTGCCAGCAGCGTTCAGGGGAGCACAGATACGCAGTATTTT
>.|TRBV10-3|TRBJ1-2|.
CAIRISTVPGYTF
TGTGCCATTCGTATCTCGACCGTTCCCGGCTACACCTTC
>.|TRBV19|TRBJ2-1|TRBD2
CASSILAGGPSVEFF
TGTGCCAGTAGTATTCTAGCGGGAGGGCCCTCGGTAGAGTTCTTC
>.|TRBV2|TRBJ2-1|TRBD2
CASSAGTSTFF
TGTGCCAGCAGTGCCGGGACTAGCACGTTCTTC
>.|TRBV18|TRBJ2-7|.
CASSPLGVYEQYF
TGTGCCAGCTCACCCCTCGGCGTCTACGAGCAGTACTTC
>.|TRBV5-1|TRBJ1-1|.
CASSLAAKGNTEAFF
TGCGCCAGCAGCTTGGCCGCAAAAGGAAACACTGAAGCTTTCTTT
>.|TRBV29-1|TRBJ2-3|.
CSVSRGTDTQYF
TGCAGCGTTTCCAGGGGTACAGATACGCAGTATTTT
>.|TRBV28|TRBJ1-3|.
CASSRGDANTIYF
TGTGCCAGCAGCCGGGGCGACGCAAACACCATATATTTT
>.|TRBV27|TRBJ2-7|.
CASSLGPPPYEQYF
TGTGCCAGCAGTTTAGGGCCGCCACCCTACGAGCAGTACTTC
>many|TRBV30|TRBJ1-5|.
CAWSEGSQQPQHF
TGTGCCTGGAGTGAGGGGTCGCAACAGCCCCAGCATTTT
>.|TRBV28|TRBJ2-7|.
CASSYNSGEQYF
TGTGCCAGCAGTTATAACAGCGGCGAGCAGTACTTC
>.|TRBV30|TRBJ2-5|TRBD2
CAWSVAGSVTLSGRVGETQYF
TGTGCCTGGAGTGTGGCAGGGTCGGTTACCCTAAGCGGGAGGGTCGGAGAGACCCAGTACTTC
>.|TRBV2|TRBJ2-7|TRBD2
CASDYGTRGYEQYF
TGTGCCAGCGACTACGGGACTAGGGGCTACGAGCAGTACTTC
>.|TRBV29-1|TRBJ1-2|.
CSVERGFRGYGYTF
TGCAGCGTTGAACGGGGCTTTCGCGGCTATGGCTACACCTTC
>.|TRBV7-2|TRBJ1-2|.
CASSRGEGHGYTF
TGTGCCAGCAGCCGCGGAGAGGGTCATGGCTACACCTTC
>.|TRBV5-1|TRBJ2-1|.
CASSLSVNNEQFF
TGCGCCAGCAGCTTATCCGTCAACAATGAGCAGTTCTTC
>.|TRBV7-2|TRBJ2-3|.
CASSSGSGGAGDTQYF
TGTGCCAGCAGCAGTGGGTCCGGGGGCGCGGGAGATACGCAGTATTTT
>few|TRBV7-6|TRBJ2-3|.
CASSLAIKGDTQYF
TGTGCCAGCAGCTTAGCTATTAAGGGGGATACGCAGTATTTT
>many|TRBV5-6|TRBJ2-2|TRBD1
CASSFDRATGELFF
TGTGCCAGCAGCTTCGACAGGGCCACCGGGGAGCTGTTTTTT
>.|TRBV7-2|TRBJ2-2|TRBD2
CALRGLALTGELFF
TGTGCCCTCCGAGGACTAGCGCTAACCGGGGAGCTGTTTTTT
>.|TRBV4-3|TRBJ2-1|TRBD2
CASSAGRVENEQFF
TGCGCCAGCTCCGCGGGGAGGGTAGAGAATGAGCAGTTCTTC
>.|TRBV19|TRBJ1-5|TRBD1
CASNRGSNQPQHF
TGTGCCAGTAACAGGGGAAGCAATCAGCCCCAGCATTTT
>.|TRBV6-6|TRBJ1-3|.
CASSPQGPAGNTIYF
TGTGCCAGCAGTCCACAGGGCCCGGCTGGAAACACCATATATTTT
>.|TRBV16|TRBJ1-1|.
CASSQVRTEAFF
TGTGCCAGCAGCCAAGTCCGCACTGAAGCTTTCTTT
>.|TRBV19|TRBJ1-1|.
CASSIDVVGSLNTEAFF
TGTGCCAGTAGTATAGATGTCGTAGGGAGCCTGAACACTGAAGCTTTCTTT
>.|TRBV28|TRBJ2-1|.
CASSLRDLAYNEQFF
TGTGCCAGCAGTTTAAGGGACCTCGCATACAATGAGCAGTTCTTC
>many|TRBV18|TRBJ1-2|TRBD1
CASSPGARGLYYGYTF
TGTGCCAGCTCACCAGGGGCCAGGGGGCTGTACTATGGCTACACCTTC
>few|TRBV9|TRBJ2-1|TRBD1
CASSVGGQGEQFF
TGTGCCAGCTCGGTCGGGGGACAGGGGGAGCAGTTCTTC
>.|TRBV28|TRBJ2-7|TRBD1
CASRNGPGQTFYEQYF
TGTGCCAGCAGAAACGGCCCGGGACAGACTTTCTACGAGCAGTACTTC
>.|TRBV4-1|TRBJ2-1|TRBD2
CASSRGLAGGSSYNEQFF
TGCGCCAGCAGCCGGGGACTAGCGGGAGGCAGCTCCTACAATGAGCAGTTCTTC
>.|TRBV10-3|TRBJ1-5|.
CAISDEQGPWPQHF
TGTGCCATCAGTGATGAACAGGGCCCCTGGCCCCAGCATTTT
>.|TRBV9|TRBJ2-1|TRBD1
CASSDYRGINNEQFF
TGTGCCAGCAGCGACTACAGGGGGATAAACAATGAGCAGTTCTTC
>.|TRBV28|TRBJ2-5|.
CASSPRLAQETQYF
TGTGCCAGCAGTCCCAGGTTAGCCCAAGAGACCCAGTACTTC